A single sample is the source of the 14 T cell receptor beta chains below, sequenced in a study of technical replicates of blood from four donors. Sequencing used immunoSEQ multiplex PCR; TCRdb keeps in-frame clones, though not all of them. This sample has around 100,000 clones, with over 85% found just once. Source material: T cells isolated from PBMCs. These receptors all come from a human donor in good health.

The chain is built from TRBV7-9 and TRBJ2-2; TRBD1 agrees at 8 bases. Germline V gives CDR1 SEHNR, CDR2 FQNEAQ (reference sequence). V lost 1 base to trimming and J lost 4 bases; unmatched junction nucleotides: 2. The CDR3 is made up of 15 amino acids. In DNA form, the CDR3 reads TGTGCCAGCAGCTTAGGGCAGGGGGCCACCGGGGAGCTGTTTTTT. Translated, it gives CASSLGQGATGELFF. Together with reference TRBV7-9 and TRBJ2-2, the CDR3 gives the full variable domain: DTGVSQNPRHKITKRGQNVTFRCDPISEHNRLYWYRQTLGQGPEFLTYFQNEAQLEKSRLLSDRFSAERPKGSFSTLEIQRTEQGDSAMYLCASSLGQGATGELFFGEGSRLTVL.

The chain links TRBV18 to TRBJ1-4; possibly TRBD1 for D (5 bases). This CDR3 has 15 residues. With 2 bases removed from V and 8 bases from J, the gap between germline ends came to 15 bases. Germline assignment: CDR1 KGHSH and CDR2 LQKENI. CDR3 nucleotide sequence: TGTGCCAGCTCACCAAGGGACGGCGCGGGGGAAAAACTGTTTTTT. This gives the protein CASSPRDGAGEKLFF.

J is TRBJ2-1 and V is TRBV10-3, with 11 bases lining up with TRBD2. Germline CDR1 ENHRY, CDR2 SYGVKD. The V and J ends lost 6 bases and 4 bases, in that order; junction bases with no gene match: 5. The CDR3 runs to 15 residues. CDR3 nucleotide sequence: TGTGCCATCAGACCTGGGACTAGCGGATACAATGAGCAGTTCTTC. This sequence encodes CAIRPGTSGYNEQFF.

CDR3: CASSATGVGNTIYF. The CDR3 nucleotides read TGTGCCAGCAGTGCGACAGGGGTCGGAAACACCATATATTTT. This sequence joins TRBV6-1 and TRBJ1-3; 8 bases fit TRBD1. The CDR3 totals 14 residues. Looked up from germline, CDR1 is MNHNS and CDR2 is SASEGT. Trimming took 4 bases from V and 4 from J; bases not matched to a gene: 3.

This clone was recorded only once. The CDR3 DNA follows: TGTGCCAGCAGCCCTCTAGCGGGAGCGGTCTATGAGCAGTTCTTC. Its protein is CASSPLAGAVYEQFF. V usage is TRBV7-9 and J usage is TRBJ2-1; 10 bases line up with TRBD2. CDR1 and CDR2 (germline): SEHNR, FQNEAQ (reference sequence). This CDR3 has 15 amino acids. J was trimmed by 8 bases and V by 5 bases; bases with no gene match: 9.

The V call is TRBV5-4, the J call TRBJ1-4, with D perhaps TRBD1 (6 bases). Germline CDR1 SGHNT, CDR2 YYREEE (reference sequence). The V gene lost 4 bases and the J gene lost 8 bases, with 12 bases spanning the gap. The CDR3 has 13 residues. This chain's CDR3 is CASSRDIQEKLFF. Here the CDR3 DNA reads TGTGCCAGCAGCCGGGACATACAAGAAAAACTGTTTTTT.

This clone came up once. The V and J genes are TRBV5-1 and TRBJ1-1; D unresolved. Looked up from germline, CDR1 is SGHRS and CDR2 is YFSETQ. Trimming removed 0 bases from V and 3 bases from J, with 6 bases in between. The CDR3 is 13 residues long. As DNA, the CDR3 is TGCGCCAGCAGCTTGGCCTCAGACACTGAAGCTTTCTTT. Translated, it gives CASSLASDTEAFF. Complete variable domain (other parts from reference TRBV5-1 and TRBJ1-1): KAGVTQTPRYLIKTRGQQVTLSCSPISGHRSVSWYQQTPGQGLQFLFEYFSETQRNKGNFPGRFSGRQFSNSRSEMNVSTLELGDSALYLCASSLASDTEAFFGQGTRLTVV.

DNA for the CDR3: TGTGCCTGGAGTGTAACCCCCCGGACGTCGGGGAATCAGCCCCAGCATTTT. It is translated as CAWSVTPRTSGNQPQHF. The chain combines TRBV30 with TRBJ1-5; D is unresolved. CDR1 is GTSNPN and CDR2 is SVGIG in the germline V gene (reference sequence). V was clipped by 0 bases and J by 4 bases, with 19 bases between them. This CDR3 has 17 residues.

CDR3 sequence reads: CASTSREILNTEAFF. For the CDR3, the DNA is TGTGCCAGCACCTCCCGGGAGATTTTGAACACTGAAGCTTTCTTT. This chain uses TRBV7-3 with TRBJ1-1; unclear D gene. This CDR3 has 15 residues. Germline V gives CDR1 SGHTA, CDR2 FQGTGA. V was cut by 7 bases and J by 0 bases, with 15 bases left in between.

The chain combines TRBV6-5 with TRBJ1-1; maybe TRBD1 (6 bases). Germline V gives CDR1 MNHEY, CDR2 SVGAGI. V lost 6 bases to trimming and J lost 0 bases, with 11 bases between them. This CDR3 has 14 amino acids. The CDR3 DNA is TGTGCCAGCAGCCCTGGACAGTTGAACACTGAAGCTTTCTTT. Translating it yields CASSPGQLNTEAFF.

The chain joins TRBV7-2 to TRBJ2-7; a possible D gene is TRBD2 (6 bases). This CDR3 region has 13 residues. The germline V and J ends were trimmed by 3 bases and 2 bases, with 8 bases remaining between them. The germline V gene has CDR1 SGHTA and CDR2 FQGNSA. CDR3 amino acids: CASSLEGTYEQYF. The CDR3 bases are TGTGCCAGCAGCTTGGAGGGTACCTACGAGCAGTACTTC.

This clone was observed once. The chain carries TRBV18 and TRBJ2-1, with TRBD1 identical over 7 bases. There are 14 residues in the CDR3. Germline V gene data show CDR1 as KGHSH and CDR2 as LQKENI. Trimming cost V 6 bases and J 6 bases; bases outside gene matches: 8. CDR3 bases: TGTGCCAGCTCCCTCATCCCAGGGGGCAATGAGCAGTTCTTC. Its protein product is CASSLIPGGNEQFF.

In this sample, this clone turned up once. The rearrangement joins TRBV2 to TRBJ2-6; D gene uncertain. V shed 8 bases and J shed 0 bases, with 5 bases lying between them. The germline CDR1 and CDR2 sequences are SNHLY and FYNNEI. This CDR3 region has 13 residues. This CDR3 reads CASPISGANVLTF. The CDR3, as DNA: TGTGCCAGCCCAATCTCTGGGGCCAACGTCCTGACTTTC. Complete variable domain (other parts from reference TRBV2 and TRBJ2-6): EPEVTQTPSHQVTQMGQEVILRCVPISNHLYFYWYRQILGQKVEFLVSFYNNEISEKSEIFDDQFSVERPDGSNFTLKIRSTKLEDSAMYFCASPISGANVLTFGAGSRLTVL.

For the CDR3, the DNA is TGTGCCTGGAGTCCGGGACTCGGGGGCTACGAGCAGTACTTC. Translating gives CAWSPGLGGYEQYF. The V gene is TRBV30, the J gene TRBJ2-7, with a tentative D call TRBD2 (6 bases). V shed 2 bases and J shed 3 bases, with 14 bases lying between them. Germline V gene sequence: CDR1 GTSNPN, CDR2 SVGIG (reference sequence). This CDR3 is built from 14 residues. Together with reference TRBV30 and TRBJ2-7, the CDR3 gives the full variable domain: SQTIHQWPATLVQPVGSPLSLECTVEGTSNPNLYWYRQAAGRGLQLLFYSVGIGQISSEVPQNLSASRPQDRQFILSSKKLLLSDSGFYLCAWSPGLGGYEQYFGPGTRLTVT.